This T cell receptor beta chain was documented in a study of Graves' ophthalmopathy and Graves' hyperthyroidism. Across the study: A follow-up of 18 months without ophthalmopathy meant that hyperthyroidism was stable. Findings and limits, study-wide: Most thyroid-expanded clonotypes exceeding 0.001 frequency were also found in blood.

This clonotype was observed many times. Its antigen is not identified. Hyperthyroidism patients were newly diagnosed, ill under 2 months, and aged 18 to 65 years. No donor had other autoimmune disease, uncontrolled infection, pregnancy or lactation. TCR beta CDR3 amplification used RNA transcripts. A first-round RT-PCR used HTBI primers, followed by a second-round multiplex PCR. One entry per CDR3 protein results from TCRdb running MiXCR on the multiplex PCR reads. The table lists over a million distinct CDR3 sequences, about 36% of them singletons. V shed 6 bases, J shed 5 bases, and the junction held 8 bases outside the gene matches. This CDR3 is 16 amino acids long. The germline gives CDR1 SNHLY, CDR2 FYNNEI.

Sample: peripheral blood or thyroid tissue (not recorded which). The clonotype comes from an adult man with Graves' hyperthyroidism. V is TRBV2 and J is TRBJ2-5; 14 nucleotides agree with TRBD2. CDR3 sequence reads: CASSSGLAGERETQYF. As DNA, the CDR3 is TGTGCCAGCAGCTCGGGACTAGCGGGAGAGAGGGAGACCCAGTACTTC.